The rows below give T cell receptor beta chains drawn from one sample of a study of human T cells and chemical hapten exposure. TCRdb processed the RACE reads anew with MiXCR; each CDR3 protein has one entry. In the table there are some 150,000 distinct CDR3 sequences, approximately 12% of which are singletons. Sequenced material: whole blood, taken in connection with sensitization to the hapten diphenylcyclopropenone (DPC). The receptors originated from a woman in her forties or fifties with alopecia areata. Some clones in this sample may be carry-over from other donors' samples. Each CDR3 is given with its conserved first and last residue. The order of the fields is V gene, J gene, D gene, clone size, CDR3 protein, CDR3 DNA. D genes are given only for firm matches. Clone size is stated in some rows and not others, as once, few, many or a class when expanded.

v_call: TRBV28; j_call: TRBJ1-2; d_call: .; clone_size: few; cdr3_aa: CASRSISYGYTF; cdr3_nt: TGTGCCAGCCGATCCATATCCTATGGCTACACCTTC
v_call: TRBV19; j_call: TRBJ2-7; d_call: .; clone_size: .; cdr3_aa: CASSEVPGSYEQYF; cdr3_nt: TGTGCCAGTAGTGAGGTTCCAGGGTCCTACGAGCAGTACTTC
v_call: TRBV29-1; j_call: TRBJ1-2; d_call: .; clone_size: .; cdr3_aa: CSLGERGNYGYTF; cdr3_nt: TGCAGCCTTGGGGAGAGGGGTAACTATGGCTACACCTTC
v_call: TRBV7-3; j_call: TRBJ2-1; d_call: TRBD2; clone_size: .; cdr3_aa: CASSLLGLAGLPSYNEQFF; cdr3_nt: TGTGCCAGCAGCTTATTAGGACTAGCGGGACTACCCTCCTACAATGAGCAGTTCTTC
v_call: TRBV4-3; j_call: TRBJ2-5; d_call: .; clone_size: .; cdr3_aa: CASSQDSGGRTAQYF; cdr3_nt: TGCGCCAGCAGCCAAGATTCTGGCGGCCGAACTGCCCAGTACTTC
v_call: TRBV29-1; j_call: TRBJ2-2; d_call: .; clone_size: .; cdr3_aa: CSGASANTGELFF; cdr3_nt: TGCAGCGGCGCTAGCGCGAACACCGGGGAGCTTTTTTTT
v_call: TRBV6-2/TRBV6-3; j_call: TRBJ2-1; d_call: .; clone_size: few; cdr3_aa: CASTTGLTEQFF; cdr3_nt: TGTGCCAGCACCACGGGACTGACTGAGCAGTTCTTC
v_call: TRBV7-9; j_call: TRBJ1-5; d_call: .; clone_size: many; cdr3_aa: CASSLQGGQPQHF; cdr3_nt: TGTGCCAGCAGCTTACAGGGAGGTCAGCCCCAGCATTTT
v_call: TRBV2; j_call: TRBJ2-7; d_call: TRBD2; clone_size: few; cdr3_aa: CARSRLAEGNREQYF; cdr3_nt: TGTGCCAGGTCACGACTAGCTGAAGGGAATCGGGAGCAGTACTTC
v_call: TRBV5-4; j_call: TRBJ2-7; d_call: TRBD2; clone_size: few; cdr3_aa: CASSLELAGVYEQYF; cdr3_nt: TGTGCCAGCAGCTTGGAACTAGCGGGAGTCTACGAGCAGTACTTC
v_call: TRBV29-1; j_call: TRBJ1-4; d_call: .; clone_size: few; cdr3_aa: CSVDRNEKLFF; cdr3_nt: TGCAGCGTCGACAGGAATGAAAAACTGTTTTTT
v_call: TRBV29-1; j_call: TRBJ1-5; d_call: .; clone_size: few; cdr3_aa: CSVSQGAGQPQHF; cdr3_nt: TGCAGCGTTTCTCAGGGCGCGGGTCAGCCCCAGCATTTT
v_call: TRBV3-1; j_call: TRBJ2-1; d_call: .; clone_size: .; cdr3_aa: CASSQGAARWSYNEQFF; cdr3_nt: TGTGCCAGCAGCCAAGGAGCGGCGCGGTGGTCCTACAATGAGCAGTTCTTC
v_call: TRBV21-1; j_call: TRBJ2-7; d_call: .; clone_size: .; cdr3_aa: CASSKTPPGGDEQYF; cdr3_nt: TGTGCCAGCAGCAAAACCCCGCCCGGCGGAGACGAGCAGTACTTC
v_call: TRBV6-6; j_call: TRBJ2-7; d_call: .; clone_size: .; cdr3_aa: CASSPQPTSYEQYF; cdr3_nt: TGTGCCAGCAGTCCCCAACCGACTAGCTACGAGCAGTACTTC
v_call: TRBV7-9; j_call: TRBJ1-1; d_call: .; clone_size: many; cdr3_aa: CASSFGVSTEAFF; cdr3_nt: TGTGCCAGCAGCTTTGGGGTTTCGACTGAAGCTTTCTTT
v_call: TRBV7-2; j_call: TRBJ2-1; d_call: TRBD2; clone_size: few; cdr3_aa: CASRFSREGPGEQFF; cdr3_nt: TGTGCCAGCAGATTTAGCCGGGAGGGCCCCGGTGAGCAGTTCTTC
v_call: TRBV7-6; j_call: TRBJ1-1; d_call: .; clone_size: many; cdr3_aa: CASSSSVNTEAFF; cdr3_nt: TGTGCCAGCAGCTCCTCAGTGAACACTGAAGCTTTCTTT
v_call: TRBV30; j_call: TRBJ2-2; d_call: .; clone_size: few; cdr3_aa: CAWSGDLGGELFF; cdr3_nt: TGTGCCTGGAGTGGTGATCTTGGCGGGGAGCTGTTTTTT
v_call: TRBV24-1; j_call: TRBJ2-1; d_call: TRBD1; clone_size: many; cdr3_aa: CATMKAGGEGQQFF; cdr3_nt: TGTGCCACCATGAAGGCAGGGGGCGAGGGGCAGCAGTTCTTC
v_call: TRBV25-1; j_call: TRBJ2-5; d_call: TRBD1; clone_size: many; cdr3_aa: CASSEFGQGASETQYF; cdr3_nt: TGTGCCAGCAGTGAATTTGGACAGGGGGCATCAGAGACCCAGTACTTC
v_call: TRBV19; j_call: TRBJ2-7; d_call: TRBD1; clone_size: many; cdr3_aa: CASSMTGGSYEQYF; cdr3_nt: TGTGCCAGTAGTATGACAGGGGGTTCCTACGAGCAGTACTTC
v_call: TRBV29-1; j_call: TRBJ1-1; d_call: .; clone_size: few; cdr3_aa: CSVVLRVQGAEAFF; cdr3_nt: TGCAGCGTAGTGCTCCGGGTCCAAGGGGCAGAAGCTTTCTTT
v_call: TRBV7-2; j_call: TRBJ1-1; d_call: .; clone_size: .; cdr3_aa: CASSLGIQLEAFF; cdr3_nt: TGTGCCAGCAGCTTAGGAATACAGCTTGAAGCTTTCTTT
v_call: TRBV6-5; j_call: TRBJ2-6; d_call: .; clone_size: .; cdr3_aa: CASRPTETGANVLTF; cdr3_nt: TGTGCCAGCAGACCGACAGAGACTGGGGCCAACGTCCTGACTTTC
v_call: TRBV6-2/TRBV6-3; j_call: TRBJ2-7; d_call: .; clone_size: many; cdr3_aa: CASSYVNGETHAYEQYF; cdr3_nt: TGTGCCAGCAGTTACGTGAATGGGGAGACGCACGCCTACGAGCAGTACTTC
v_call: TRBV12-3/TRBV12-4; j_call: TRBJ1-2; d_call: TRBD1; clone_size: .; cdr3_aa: CASSAGTGAGYTF; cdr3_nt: TGTGCCAGCAGTGCCGGGACAGGGGCCGGCTACACCTTC
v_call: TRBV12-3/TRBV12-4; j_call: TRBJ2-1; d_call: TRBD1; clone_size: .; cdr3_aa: CASSPRDRGGNEQFF; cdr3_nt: TGTGCCAGCAGTCCCCGGGACAGGGGAGGCAATGAGCAGTTCTTC
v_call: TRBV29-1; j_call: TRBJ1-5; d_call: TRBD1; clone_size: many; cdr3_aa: CSVSGQGMGQPQHF; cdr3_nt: TGCAGCGTTTCCGGACAGGGTATGGGTCAGCCCCAGCATTTT
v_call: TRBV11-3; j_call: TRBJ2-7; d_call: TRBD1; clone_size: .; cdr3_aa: CASRPGQGNEQYF; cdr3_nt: TGTGCCAGCAGACCGGGACAGGGGAACGAGCAGTACTTC
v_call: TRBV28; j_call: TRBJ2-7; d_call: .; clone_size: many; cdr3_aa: CATTRQVGEQYF; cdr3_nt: TGTGCCACCACCCGACAGGTCGGCGAGCAGTACTTC
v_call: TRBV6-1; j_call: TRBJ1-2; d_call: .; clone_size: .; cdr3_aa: CASSEARQGLDGYTF; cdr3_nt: TGTGCCAGCAGTGAAGCGAGGCAGGGCCTCGATGGCTACACCTTC
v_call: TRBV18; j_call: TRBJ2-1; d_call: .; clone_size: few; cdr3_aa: CASSGGSSYNEQFF; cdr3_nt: TGTGCCAGCTCAGGAGGAAGCTCCTACAATGAGCAGTTCTTC
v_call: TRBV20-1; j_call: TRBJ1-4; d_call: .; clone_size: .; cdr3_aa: CSARDGAVNEKLFF; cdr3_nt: TGCAGTGCTAGAGATGGCGCCGTTAATGAAAAACTGTTTTTT